These T cell receptor beta chains were read from a single sample in a study of response to subunit inactivated influenza vaccine. TCRdb itself ran the RT-PCR reads through MiXCR, one entry per CDR3 protein. The repertoire includes fewer than 800,000 distinct CDR3 sequences, 15% to 17% of them detected once, and roughly 10% sits in the top ten. The sequencing used PBMCs from blood, collected about 13 days after vaccination. These receptor sequences come from a man aged 50-59 years who received an inactivated influenza vaccine. CDR3s include the opening cysteine and the closing phenylalanine or tryptophan. D genes are given only for firm matches. Only part of the rows carry a size: once, few, many, or a class if the clone is expanded.

TRBD1 few TRBV18 CASSPQGTGQNIQYF
. . TRBV7-3 CASSSLGGTSYEQYF
. . TRBV2 CASSENSNNQPQHF
TRBD2 few TRBV5-1 CASSTSGGTYNEQFF
. few TRBV28 CASATGPLYEQYF
. few TRBV7-9 CASTYQGAEAFF
. . TRBV28 CASSLLAEEKLFF
. . TRBV5-4 CASMGDGGRSSEQFF
. once TRBV20-1 CSAREGTYEQYF
. few TRBV7-2 CASSFSRPYNEQFF
TRBD1 . TRBV7-6 CASTSEPDRAEQYF
. few TRBV20-1 CSVQMGGTYEQYF
. . TRBV7-2 CASSLGMWAADTQYF
TRBD2 few TRBV27 CASSWTSGGGGELFF
TRBD2 . TRBV6-2/TRBV6-3 CASSYGLAGAIETQYF
. few TRBV7-2 CASSPRNSGNTIYF
. . TRBV7-9 CASSFQFEQYF
TRBD2 many TRBV29-1 CSGQTGTSIADTQYF
. . TRBV3-1 CASSQVWGRPTNTQYF
TRBD1 few TRBV29-1 CSVDLDRGPETQYF
. . TRBV7-9 CASSLGIAFSYEQYF
. few TRBV24-1 CATSDLASNQPQHF
. many TRBV12-3/TRBV12-4 CASSGGNQPQHF
. few TRBV12-3/TRBV12-4 CASSFGINTEAFF
. . TRBV19 CASSIRSSGANVLTF
. few TRBV6-1 CASSEQVGGYTF
TRBD2 many TRBV7-2 CASSFNGGAIDTQYF
. few TRBV12-3/TRBV12-4 CASSLVSGISSYEQYF
. . TRBV6-1 CASSPEYSYNSPLHF